This T cell receptor beta chain derives from a study of molecular identifiers for immune sequencing clone quantification. Study-level points and caveats: Clones that had above 20 RNA copies took up over 99% of effector molecules but under 1% in naive cells. Among about a million naive cells, spiked Jurkat TCR RNA from a single cell was reportedly detectable.

V was pared by 6 bases and J by 4 bases, with 19 bases of the junction left unmatched. The CDR3 is 19 residues long. The V gene's germline CDR1 is MDHEN and CDR2 SYDVKM. This clonotype was counted ten times or more. Its antigen remains unidentified. TCRdb reprocessed the PCR reads with MiXCR, giving one entry per CDR3 protein. The table records 300,000 to 400,000 distinct CDR3 sequences, around a fifth of them present only once. This TCR was sampled from a human donor in good health. Some libraries in this study had Jurkat cell RNA spiked in. Sequenced sample: naive CD8+ T cells from blood, with Jurkat cell RNA spiked in. Specified subset: FACS-sorted CD8+CD4-CCR7+CD45RA+ naive T cells. V gene TRBV28 combines with J gene TRBJ1-4, with 8 bases that match TRBD1. The CDR3 loop is CASSPLNRGFRSGNEKLFF. In nucleotides, the CDR3 is TGTGCCAGCAGCCCGCTCAACAGGGGGTTTCGTTCTGGTAATGAAAAACTGTTTTTT.